Listed here are 4 T cell receptor beta chains from one sample, sequenced in a study of response to subunit inactivated influenza vaccine. TCRdb itself ran the RT-PCR reads through MiXCR, one entry per CDR3 protein. Of approximately 520,000 distinct CDR3 sequences in the sample, approximately 24% were seen once. Sequences were derived from CD4+ T cells sorted from PBMCs, sampled around 5 days after vaccination. These receptors were obtained from a man aged 45 to 65 who received an inactivated influenza vaccine.

This clonotype turned up a few times. The J gene is TRBJ2-1, the V gene TRBV6-1, with a weak D call TRBD2 (6 bases). The CDR3 runs 17 residues. The germline V and J ends were trimmed by 4 bases and 0 bases, with 16 bases remaining between them. The germline V gene encodes CDR1 MNHNS and CDR2 SASEGT. This CDR3 is CASSATSWGASYNEQFF. CDR3 in DNA: TGTGCCAGCAGTGCGACTAGTTGGGGAGCCTCCTACAATGAGCAGTTCTTC.

The gene calls are TRBV12-3 or TRBV12-4 and TRBJ2-7; D remains ambiguous. The CDR3 is made up of 13 amino acids. Trimming removed 3 bases from V and 3 bases from J, with 9 bases in between. For the CDR3, the DNA is TGTGCCAGCAGTTTCCGACGGAACTACGAGCAGTACTTC. It is translated as CASSFRRNYEQYF.

The rearrangement joins TRBV20-1 to TRBJ2-2, with D possibly being TRBD2 (5 bases). Deletions cut 3 bases from V and 4 bases from J, with 12 bases between. Germline V gene sequence: CDR1 DFQATT, CDR2 SNEGSKA (reference sequence). This CDR3 spans 14 amino acids. The CDR3 reads CSASGISGTGELFF. The CDR3 region has the DNA TGCAGTGCTAGCGGGATAAGTGGCACCGGGGAGCTGTTTTTT.

This clonotype has more than one count but fewer than ten. J is TRBJ2-1 and V is TRBV4-2; D may correspond to TRBD1 or TRBD2 (5 bases each). The germline gives CDR1 LGHNA, CDR2 YNFKEQ. The V end was cut by 1 base, the J end by 4 bases, with 8 bases between. CDR3 length: 14 amino acids. CDR3 in DNA: TGTGCCAGCAGCCAAGGGGGGTTATACAATGAGCAGTTCTTC. Its protein product is CASSQGGLYNEQFF.